These 16 T cell receptor beta chains were all obtained from the same sample, sequenced in a study of shared clonotypes between healthy human individuals. The assay was immunoSEQ multiplex PCR, and TCRdb's table has in-frame clones only and misses some. The sample has about 2.1 million clones, just over 90% seen once; the top ten hold around 1.8%. Naivety among CD8 cells was defined by CD45RO negativity and positive CCR7 selection, thereby excluding terminally differentiated effector memory CD45RA+ cells. Sequencing input: naive CD8+ T cells from PBMCs. The receptors were sampled from a man aged 18 to 29 in good health. Some clones in this sample may be carry-over from other donors' samples.

Points on this clone: Other DNA sequences of this sample code for an identical CDR3. CDR3 DNA: TGTGCCATCAGTCCCTCCCTCTCCTACGAGCAGTACTTC. Translating gives CAISPSLSYEQYF. The chain employs TRBV10-3 and TRBJ2-7, with no clear D. Germline CDR1 is ENHRY and CDR2 is SYGVKD. The V end lost 5 bases, the J end lost 0 bases, and 8 bases lay between the germline ends. CDR3 length: 13 residues.

The genes are TRBV28 and TRBJ2-7, with D uncertain. Trimming took off 10 bases at V and 2 bases at J, with 9 bases between the two ends. There are 11 residues in the CDR3. The germline V gene encodes CDR1 MDHEN and CDR2 SYDVKM. CDR3 in amino acids: CAIPSPYEQYF. CDR3 DNA: TGTGCCATCCCGTCACCCTACGAGCAGTACTTC.

Worth noting for this clone: In the same sample, other DNA sequences code for this CDR3. The V and J genes are TRBV7-8 and TRBJ1-4; the D gene is possibly TRBD1 (6 bases). The CDR3 is made up of 15 amino acids. In germline, CDR1 is SGHVS, CDR2 FQNEAQ. Trimming took off 5 bases at V and 0 bases at J, with 10 bases between the two ends. The chain's CDR3 is CASSPRGATNEKLFF. The CDR3 region has the DNA TGTGCCAGCAGCCCCAGGGGCGCAACTAATGAAAAACTGTTTTTT.

This sequence joins TRBV5-1 and TRBJ1-2; D call uncertain. Germline V gene sequence: CDR1 SGHRS, CDR2 YFSETQ. Trimming pared 0 bases from V and 3 bases from J, leaving 9 bases between. The CDR3 consists of 14 residues. CDR3 protein: CASSLAGYDYGYTF. The CDR3 bases are TGCGCCAGCAGCTTGGCGGGGTACGACTATGGCTACACCTTC.

V usage is TRBV10-3 and J usage is TRBJ1-1; tentatively, D is TRBD1 (5 bases). V was shortened by 4 bases and J by 2 bases, with 14 bases between the two germline ends. The CDR3 sequence is 15 residues long. Germline CDR1 is ENHRY and CDR2 is SYGVKD. CDR3 protein: CAISGGPQGNTEAFF. CDR3 nucleotide sequence: TGTGCCATCAGTGGGGGCCCTCAGGGCAACACTGAAGCTTTCTTT.

The chain is built from TRBV5-1 and TRBJ2-7, with 8 positions matching TRBD1. This CDR3 region has 15 residues. Germline V gene lookup returns CDR1 SGHRS and CDR2 YFSETQ. V lost 1 base to trimming and J lost 5 bases; unmatched junction nucleotides: 8. CDR3 nucleotides: TGCGCCAGCAGCTTGTCCGGGACAGGCGTGAACGAGCAGTACTTC. Translated, it gives CASSLSGTGVNEQYF. Full variable domain (rest looked up from reference TRBV5-1 and TRBJ2-7): KAGVTQTPRYLIKTRGQQVTLSCSPISGHRSVSWYQQTPGQGLQFLFEYFSETQRNKGNFPGRFSGRQFSNSRSEMNVSTLELGDSALYLCASSLSGTGVNEQYFGPGTRLTVT.

This sequence joins TRBV6-5 and TRBJ2-1; D remains ambiguous. The V end lost 3 bases, the J end lost 4 bases, and 7 bases lay between the germline ends. The CDR3 sequence is 13 residues long. The germline CDR1 and CDR2 sequences are MNHEY and SVGAGI. DNA for the CDR3: TGTGCCAGCAGTTATGGGAAGTACAATGAGCAGTTCTTC. This codes for CASSYGKYNEQFF.

The chain has TRBV28 and TRBJ1-5; the D is unclear. The germline V gene has CDR1 MDHEN and CDR2 SYDVKM. The ends were cut back, 5 bases at V and 4 bases at J, with 15 bases in the middle. The length of the CDR3 is 15 residues. The CDR3 region is CASSTPPLANQPQHF. CDR3 nucleotides: TGTGCCAGCAGTACCCCACCCCTGGCAAATCAGCCCCAGCATTTT.

The chain recombines TRBV15 with TRBJ2-7; 7 bases match TRBD2. Germline-derived CDR1 and CDR2 are LNHNV and YYDKDF (reference sequence). There are 15 residues in the CDR3. Trimming took 1 base from V and 2 from J; bases not matched to a gene: 5. The CDR3 DNA reads as TGTGCCACCAGCAGAGGACTAGCCCCCGCCTACGAGCAGTACTTC. This translates into CATSRGLAPAYEQYF.

This clone was recorded once. This chain joins TRBV18 and TRBJ2-1; TRBD2 matches at 7 bases. Trimming removed 7 bases from V and 8 bases from J; junction bases left unmatched: 11. This CDR3 contains 14 residues. Per the germline V gene, CDR1 is KGHSH and CDR2 is LQKENI. This chain's CDR3 is CASCVSREKHEQFF. The CDR3 coding sequence is TGTGCCAGCTGCGTCTCGCGGGAGAAGCATGAGCAGTTCTTC.

V and J are TRBV5-1 and TRBJ1-2; possible D gene TRBD1, 5 bases. CDR1 SGHRS and CDR2 YFSETQ come from the germline V gene. The length of the CDR3 is 15 residues. The germline V and J ends were trimmed by 0 bases and 8 bases, with 17 bases remaining between them. The CDR3 coding sequence is TGCGCCAGCAGCTTGGATCTTTCGGCAGGGCTCGGCTACACCTTC. This encodes CASSLDLSAGLGYTF.

The rearrangement joins TRBV6-1 to TRBJ1-5; no reliable D call. This CDR3 region has 10 residues. The V and J ends lost 4 bases and 9 bases respectively, with 4 bases between them. Looked up from germline, CDR1 is MNHNS and CDR2 is SASEGT. The CDR3 DNA is TGTGCCAGCAGTGTAGGGCCCCAGCATTTT. It codes for CASSVGPQHF.

This chain links TRBV5-6 with TRBJ2-5, with a tentative D call TRBD1 (6 bases). The CDR3 extends over 15 amino acids. Germline V lookup: CDR1 SGHDT, CDR2 YYEEEE. V lost 2 bases and J 7 bases, leaving 18 bases between the germline ends. The CDR3 loop is CASSLPPTGSGTQYF. CDR3 bases: TGTGCCAGCAGCTTACCCCCTACAGGGTCCGGGACCCAGTACTTC.

The rearrangement uses TRBV27 and TRBJ1-1, with a possible D match to TRBD1 (5 bases). Looked up from germline, CDR1 is MNHEY and CDR2 is SMNVEV (reference sequence). Trimming removed 4 bases at V and 4 bases at J, with 13 bases between. The CDR3 extends over 14 amino acids. This CDR3 is CASSYARGGTEAFF. CDR3 nucleotide sequence: TGTGCCAGCAGTTATGCCCGGGGGGGCACTGAAGCTTTCTTT.

J is TRBJ2-3 and V is TRBV5-1; TRBD1 matches at 8 bases. The junction had 8 bases not matched to a gene; V was cut back by 4 bases and J by 4 bases. Germline V CDR1 and CDR2: SGHRS, YFSETQ. CDR3 length: 15 amino acids. The CDR3 coding sequence is TGCGCCAGCAGCCCCGGACAGGGTCGAGCAGATACGCAGTATTTT. Residues: CASSPGQGRADTQYF.

This clone was seen once. This CDR3 reads CASSQDTGSYEQYF. The CDR3 DNA follows: TGTGCCAGCAGCCAGGACACAGGATCCTACGAGCAGTACTTC. This chain links TRBV9 with TRBJ2-7; tentative D call: TRBD1 (5 bases). The CDR3 length is 14 residues. Trimming removed 4 bases at V and 1 base at J, with 12 bases between. Germline loops: CDR1 SGDLS, CDR2 YYNGEE.